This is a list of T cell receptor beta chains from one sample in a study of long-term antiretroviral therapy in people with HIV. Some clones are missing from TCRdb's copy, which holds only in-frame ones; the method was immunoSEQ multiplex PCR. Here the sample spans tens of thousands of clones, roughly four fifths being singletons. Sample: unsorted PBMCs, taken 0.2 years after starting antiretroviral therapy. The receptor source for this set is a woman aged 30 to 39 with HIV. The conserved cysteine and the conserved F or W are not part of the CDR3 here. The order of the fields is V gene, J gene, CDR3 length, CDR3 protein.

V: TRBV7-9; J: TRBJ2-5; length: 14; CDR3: ASSPRPGQGDETQY
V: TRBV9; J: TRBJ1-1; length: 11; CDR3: ASSVERGAEAF
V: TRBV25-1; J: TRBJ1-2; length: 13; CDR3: ASSEPTEFNYGYT
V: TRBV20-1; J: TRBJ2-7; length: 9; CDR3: SARSSGEQY
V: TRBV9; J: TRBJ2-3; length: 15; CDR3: ASSPKWVEVGTDTQY
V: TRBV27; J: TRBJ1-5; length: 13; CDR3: ASRPGQGGGQPQH
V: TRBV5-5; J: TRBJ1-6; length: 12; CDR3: ASSLWGVGSPLH
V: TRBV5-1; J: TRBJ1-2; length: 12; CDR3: ASSLFSGRYGYT
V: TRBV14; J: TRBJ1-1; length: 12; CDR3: ASSQMGSSTEAF
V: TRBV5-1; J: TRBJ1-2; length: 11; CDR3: ASSRWTYYGYT
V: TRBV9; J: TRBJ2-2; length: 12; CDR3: ASRFDRNTGELF
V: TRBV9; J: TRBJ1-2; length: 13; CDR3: ASSPRGGHNYGYT
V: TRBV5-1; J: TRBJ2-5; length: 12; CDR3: ASSLNPGLETQY
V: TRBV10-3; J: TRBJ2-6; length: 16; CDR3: AIRTYSGGFSGANVLT
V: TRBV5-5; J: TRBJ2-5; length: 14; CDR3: ASSPKGQANVETQY
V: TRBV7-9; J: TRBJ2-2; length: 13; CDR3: ASSPGLAGTGELF
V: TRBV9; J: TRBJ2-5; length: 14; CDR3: ASSAGQGGIGETQY
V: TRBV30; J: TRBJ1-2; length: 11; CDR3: AWSVLGVYGYT
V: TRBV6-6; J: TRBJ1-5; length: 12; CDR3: ASRDIVVSQPQH
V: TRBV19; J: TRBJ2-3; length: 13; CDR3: ASRSYRYFTDTQY
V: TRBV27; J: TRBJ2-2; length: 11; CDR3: ATRRDRTGELF
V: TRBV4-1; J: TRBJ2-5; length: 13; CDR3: ASSQADSWEETQY